The rows below give T cell receptor beta chains drawn from one sample of a study of T cells in Graves' hyperthyroidism and ophthalmopathy. TCRdb recomputed calls from the multiplex PCR reads with MiXCR, one row per CDR3 protein. The sample has under 600,000 distinct CDR3 sequences, about a sixth seen once; the top ten hold around 3.5%. Sequencing was performed on blood. All receptors derive from a woman in her forties with Graves' ophthalmopathy. CDR3s include the opening cysteine and the closing phenylalanine or tryptophan. The order of the fields is D gene, V gene, J gene, CDR3 protein. The D gene is left open where the match is weak.

D: NA
V: TRBV30
J: TRBJ2-1
CDR3: CAWSSAFQGEQFF

D: NA
V: TRBV7-9
J: TRBJ2-3
CDR3: CASLTGTGGDTQYF

D: TRBD1
V: TRBV27
J: TRBJ1-5
CDR3: CASSFSGTGAFNQPQHF

D: NA
V: TRBV5-1
J: TRBJ2-7
CDR3: CASSLGDSLIYEQYF

D: NA
V: TRBV6-2/TRBV6-3
J: TRBJ1-2
CDR3: CASSSSPYNYGYTF

D: TRBD1
V: TRBV5-6
J: TRBJ2-5
CDR3: CASSLTRDRPWSAQYF

D: TRBD1
V: TRBV6-2/TRBV6-3
J: TRBJ1-3
CDR3: CASSSGQGTDTIYF

D: TRBD1
V: TRBV19
J: TRBJ2-5
CDR3: CASSITHYGQGQETQYF

D: NA
V: TRBV30
J: TRBJ2-7
CDR3: CAYARLALNSYEQYF

D: TRBD2
V: TRBV5-1
J: TRBJ2-6
CDR3: CASSPWTSGGRSSGANVLTF

D: TRBD1
V: TRBV5-6
J: TRBJ2-7
CDR3: CASSPLTGGFHF

D: TRBD1
V: TRBV11-3
J: TRBJ2-1
CDR3: CASSSGQVSYNEQFF

D: NA
V: TRBV7-9
J: TRBJ2-7
CDR3: CASSPGAGQREQYF

D: TRBD2
V: TRBV20-1
J: TRBJ2-1
CDR3: CSARETAGGFNEQFF

D: NA
V: TRBV20-1
J: TRBJ2-7
CDR3: CSAILSYEQYF

D: TRBD1
V: TRBV3-1
J: TRBJ1-6
CDR3: CASSSGTGEDSPLHF

D: NA
V: TRBV6-1
J: TRBJ1-4
CDR3: CASSSNLDVSKLFF

D: NA
V: TRBV6-1
J: TRBJ1-5
CDR3: CASSDSLQRHNQPQHF

D: NA
V: TRBV6-8
J: TRBJ2-7
CDR3: CASSYSTDLRPLQYF

D: NA
V: TRBV6-1
J: TRBJ1-3
CDR3: CASRGPPGNTIYF

D: TRBD2
V: TRBV11-2
J: TRBJ2-4
CDR3: CASSLVYSGSKNIQYF

D: NA
V: TRBV5-1
J: TRBJ2-5
CDR3: CASSLEGGVETQYF

D: TRBD2
V: TRBV20-1
J: TRBJ2-3
CDR3: CSARKRGSTDTQYF

D: TRBD2
V: TRBV7-9
J: TRBJ2-1
CDR3: CASSLGGRAPWGNEQFF

D: TRBD1
V: TRBV6-1
J: TRBJ2-7
CDR3: CASSEVTGTPYEQYF

D: TRBD2
V: TRBV12-3/TRBV12-4
J: TRBJ2-5
CDR3: CASRGLAGVSETQYF

D: NA
V: TRBV27
J: TRBJ2-5
CDR3: CASSLFAAGMETQYF

D: NA
V: TRBV5-5
J: TRBJ2-3
CDR3: CASSQDYYTQYF

D: NA
V: TRBV5-8
J: TRBJ2-3
CDR3: CASSIWTAKDTQYF

D: TRBD2
V: TRBV2
J: TRBJ2-1
CDR3: CASSGTASGRSGEQFF

D: TRBD1
V: TRBV12-3/TRBV12-4
J: TRBJ1-5
CDR3: CASSIRQGWEPQHF

D: NA
V: TRBV20-1
J: TRBJ2-7
CDR3: CSARPRAGYEQYF

D: NA
V: TRBV7-9
J: TRBJ1-1
CDR3: CASEDSTNTEAFF

D: TRBD1
V: TRBV30
J: TRBJ2-7
CDR3: CAWISRDRGYEQYF

D: TRBD1
V: TRBV18
J: TRBJ1-1
CDR3: CASSRLGQGTNTEAFF

D: NA
V: TRBV12-3/TRBV12-4
J: TRBJ2-3
CDR3: CASRQDSTRDTQYF